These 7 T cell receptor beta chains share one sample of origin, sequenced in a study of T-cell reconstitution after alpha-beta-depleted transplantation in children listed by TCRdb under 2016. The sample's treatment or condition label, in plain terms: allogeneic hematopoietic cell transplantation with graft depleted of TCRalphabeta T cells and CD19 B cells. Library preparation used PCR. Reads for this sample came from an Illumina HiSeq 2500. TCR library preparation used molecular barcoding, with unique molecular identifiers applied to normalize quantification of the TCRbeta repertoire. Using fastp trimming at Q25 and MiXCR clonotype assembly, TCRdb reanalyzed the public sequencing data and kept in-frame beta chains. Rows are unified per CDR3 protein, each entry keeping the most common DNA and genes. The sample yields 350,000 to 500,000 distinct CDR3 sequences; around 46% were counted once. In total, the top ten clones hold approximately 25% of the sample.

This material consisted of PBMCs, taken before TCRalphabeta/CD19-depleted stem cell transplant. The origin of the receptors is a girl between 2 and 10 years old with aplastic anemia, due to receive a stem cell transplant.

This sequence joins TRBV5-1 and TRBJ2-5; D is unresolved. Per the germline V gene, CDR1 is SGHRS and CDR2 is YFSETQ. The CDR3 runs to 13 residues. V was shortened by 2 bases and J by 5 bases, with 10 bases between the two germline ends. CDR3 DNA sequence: TGCGCCAGCAGCTTTCAACAAGCGGAGACCCAGTACTTC. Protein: CASSFQQAETQYF.

The CDR3 is CSVKRGSSTDTQYF. In nucleotides, the CDR3 is TGCAGTGTCAAACGCGGCTCTAGCACAGATACGCAGTATTTT. The chain combines TRBV20-1 with TRBJ2-3; D is uncertain. Trimming took off 7 bases at V and 0 bases at J, with 14 bases between the two ends. Germline CDR1 is DFQATT and CDR2 is SNEGSKA (reference sequence). The CDR3 spans 14 residues.

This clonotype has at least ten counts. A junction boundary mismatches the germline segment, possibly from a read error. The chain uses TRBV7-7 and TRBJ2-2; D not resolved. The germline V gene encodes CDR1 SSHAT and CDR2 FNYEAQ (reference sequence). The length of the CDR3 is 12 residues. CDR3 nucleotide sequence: TGTGCTAGCACTGCTAACACCGGGGAGCTGTTTTTT. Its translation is CASTANTGELFF.

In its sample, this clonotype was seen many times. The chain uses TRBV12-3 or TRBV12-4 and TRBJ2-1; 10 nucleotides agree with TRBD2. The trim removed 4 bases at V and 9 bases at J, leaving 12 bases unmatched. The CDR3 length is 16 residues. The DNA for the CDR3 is TGTGCCAGCAGTTCCGCCGGGACTAGCGCTCTCGGTGAGCAGTTCTTC. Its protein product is CASSSAGTSALGEQFF.

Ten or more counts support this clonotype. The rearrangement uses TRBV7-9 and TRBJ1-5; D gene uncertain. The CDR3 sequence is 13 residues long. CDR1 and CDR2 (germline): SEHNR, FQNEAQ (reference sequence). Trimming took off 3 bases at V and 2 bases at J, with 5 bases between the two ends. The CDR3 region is CASSFERNQPQHF. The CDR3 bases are TGTGCCAGCAGCTTTGAACGCAATCAGCCCCAGCATTTT.

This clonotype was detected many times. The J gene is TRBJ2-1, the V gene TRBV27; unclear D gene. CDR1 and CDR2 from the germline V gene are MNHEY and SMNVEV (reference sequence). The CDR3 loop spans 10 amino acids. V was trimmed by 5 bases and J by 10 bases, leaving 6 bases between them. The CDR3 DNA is TGTGCCAGCAGTGGTGCGGAGCAGTTCTTC. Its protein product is CASSGAEQFF.

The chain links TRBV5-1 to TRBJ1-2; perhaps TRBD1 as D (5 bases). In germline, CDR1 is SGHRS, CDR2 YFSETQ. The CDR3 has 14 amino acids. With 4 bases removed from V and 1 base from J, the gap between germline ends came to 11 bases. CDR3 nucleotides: TGCGCCAGCAGCCTGGACACGGATAACTATGGCTACACCTTC. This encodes CASSLDTDNYGYTF.